This T cell receptor (beta chain) was sequenced during a study of T-cell reconstitution after alpha-beta-depleted transplantation in children. General study results and limits: Two months or so post-transplant, alpha-beta T cells reportedly derived from several hundred expanded graft clones. Some patients' high day-60 TCRbeta diversity was traced to surviving recipient T cells and thymic progenitors. One year after transplant, T-cell counts and diversity came mostly from newly produced T cells.

There are many counts of this clonotype. Its specificity is not known. V lost 5 bases, J lost 3 bases, and 19 bases lay in between. The CDR3 is 16 residues long. CDR1 MDHEN and CDR2 SYDVKM come from the germline V gene. Unique molecular identifiers were used to barcode this TCRbeta library. Each CDR3 protein gets one entry after TCRdb re-called the PCR reads with MiXCR. The sample holds around 210,000 distinct CDR3 sequences, approximately 6.3% seen once. This TCR was recovered from a boy younger than 10 with acute lymphoblastic leukemia, due to receive a stem cell transplant. The chain joins TRBV28 to TRBJ1-2; D is possibly TRBD1 (6 bases). Sequenced here: PBMCs, sampled before TCRalphabeta/CD19-depleted stem cell transplant. The CDR3 protein is CASSPKYATGHYGYTF. The CDR3 bases are TGTGCCAGCAGTCCAAAATATGCGACAGGTCACTATGGCTACACCTTC.